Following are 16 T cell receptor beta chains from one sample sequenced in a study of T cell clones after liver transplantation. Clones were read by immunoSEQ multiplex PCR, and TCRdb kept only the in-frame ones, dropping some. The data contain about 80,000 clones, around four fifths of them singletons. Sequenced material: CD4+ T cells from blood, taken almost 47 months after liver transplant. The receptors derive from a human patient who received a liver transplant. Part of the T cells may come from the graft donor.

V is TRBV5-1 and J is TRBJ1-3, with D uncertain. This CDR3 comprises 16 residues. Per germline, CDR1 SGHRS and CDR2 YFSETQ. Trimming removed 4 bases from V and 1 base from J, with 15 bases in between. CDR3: CASSIAIRSSGNTIYF. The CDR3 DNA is TGCGCCAGCAGCATAGCGATCCGTTCATCTGGAAACACCATATATTTT.

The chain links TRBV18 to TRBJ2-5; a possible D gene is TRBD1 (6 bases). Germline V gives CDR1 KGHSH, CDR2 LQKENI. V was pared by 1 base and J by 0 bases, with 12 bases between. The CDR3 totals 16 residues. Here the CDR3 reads CASSPLMGHYQETQYF. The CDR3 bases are TGTGCCAGCTCACCACTGATGGGACACTACCAAGAGACCCAGTACTTC.

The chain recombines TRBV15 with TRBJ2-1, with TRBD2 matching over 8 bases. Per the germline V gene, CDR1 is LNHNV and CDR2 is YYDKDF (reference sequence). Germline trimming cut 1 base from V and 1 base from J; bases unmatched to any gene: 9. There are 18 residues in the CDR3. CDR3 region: CATSRGQGLALSYNEQFF. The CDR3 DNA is TGTGCCACCAGCAGAGGGCAAGGACTAGCCCTATCCTACAATGAGCAGTTCTTC. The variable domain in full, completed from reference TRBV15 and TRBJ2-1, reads DAMVIQNPRYQVTQFGKPVTLSCSQTLNHNVMYWYQQKSSQAPKLLFHYYDKDFNNEADTPDNFQSRRPNTSFCFLDIRSPGLGDTAMYLCATSRGQGLALSYNEQFFGPGTRLTVL.

As DNA, the CDR3 is TGTGCCTGGAGTTCTTGGACTAGCGCTAGCACAGATACGCAGTATTTT. It specifies CAWSSWTSASTDTQYF. This chain connects TRBV30 to TRBJ2-3; 9 bases line up with TRBD2. Germline values: CDR1 GTSNPN, CDR2 SVGIG (reference sequence). Germline trimming cut 2 bases from V and 0 bases from J; bases unmatched to any gene: 6. CDR3 size: 16 residues.

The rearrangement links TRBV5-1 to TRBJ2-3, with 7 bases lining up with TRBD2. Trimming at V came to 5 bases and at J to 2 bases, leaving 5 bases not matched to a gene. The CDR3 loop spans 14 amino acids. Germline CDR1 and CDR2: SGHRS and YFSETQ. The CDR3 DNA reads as TGCGCCAGCAGAGGTAGCGGGCCCACAGATACGCAGTATTTT. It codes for CASRGSGPTDTQYF.

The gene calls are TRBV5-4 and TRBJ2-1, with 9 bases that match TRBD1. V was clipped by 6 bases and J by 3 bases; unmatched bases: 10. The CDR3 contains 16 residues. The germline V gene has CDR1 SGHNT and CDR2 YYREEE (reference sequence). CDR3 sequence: CASTPDLGQGYNEQFF. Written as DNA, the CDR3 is TGTGCCAGCACCCCGGACTTGGGACAGGGCTACAATGAGCAGTTCTTC.

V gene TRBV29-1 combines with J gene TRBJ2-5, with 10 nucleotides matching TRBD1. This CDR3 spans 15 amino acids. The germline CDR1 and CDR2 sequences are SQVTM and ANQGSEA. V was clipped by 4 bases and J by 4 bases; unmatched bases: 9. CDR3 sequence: CSVGQGATVGETQYF. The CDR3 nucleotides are TGCAGCGTTGGACAGGGGGCCACGGTCGGAGAGACCCAGTACTTC.

CDR3: CASSLEGRGSMRYTEAFF. CDR3 DNA: TGCGCCAGCAGCTTGGAGGGCAGGGGGTCAATGAGGTACACTGAAGCTTTCTTT. The chain uses TRBV5-1 and TRBJ1-1, with TRBD1 matching over 7 bases. J was trimmed by 3 bases and V by 0 bases; bases with no gene match: 14. The CDR3 is made up of 18 amino acids. CDR1 is SGHRS and CDR2 is YFSETQ in the germline V gene.

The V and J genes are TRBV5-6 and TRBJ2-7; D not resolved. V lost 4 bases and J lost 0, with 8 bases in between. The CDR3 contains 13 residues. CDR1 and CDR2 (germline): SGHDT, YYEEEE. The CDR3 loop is CASSPPLSYEQYF. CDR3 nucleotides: TGTGCCAGCAGCCCCCCCCTCTCCTACGAGCAGTACTTC.

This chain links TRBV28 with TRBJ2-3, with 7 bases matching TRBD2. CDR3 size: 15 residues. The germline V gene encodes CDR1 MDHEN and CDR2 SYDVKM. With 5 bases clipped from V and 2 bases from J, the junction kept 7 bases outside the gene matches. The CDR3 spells CASSLQAGPTDTQYF. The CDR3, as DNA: TGTGCCAGCAGTCTCCAAGCGGGACCCACAGATACGCAGTATTTT.

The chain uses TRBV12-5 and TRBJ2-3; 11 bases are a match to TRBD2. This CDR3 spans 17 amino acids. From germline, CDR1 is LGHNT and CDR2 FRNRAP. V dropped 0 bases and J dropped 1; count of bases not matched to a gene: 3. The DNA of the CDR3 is TGTGCTAGTGGTTTGGTACTAGCGGGAGACGGCACAGATACGCAGTATTTT. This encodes CASGLVLAGDGTDTQYF.

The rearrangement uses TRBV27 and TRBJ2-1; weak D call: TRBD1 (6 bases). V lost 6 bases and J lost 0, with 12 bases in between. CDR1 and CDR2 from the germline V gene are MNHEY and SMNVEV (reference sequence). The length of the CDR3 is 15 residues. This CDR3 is CASRANRDSYNEQFF. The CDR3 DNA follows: TGTGCCAGCAGGGCTAACAGGGACTCCTACAATGAGCAGTTCTTC.

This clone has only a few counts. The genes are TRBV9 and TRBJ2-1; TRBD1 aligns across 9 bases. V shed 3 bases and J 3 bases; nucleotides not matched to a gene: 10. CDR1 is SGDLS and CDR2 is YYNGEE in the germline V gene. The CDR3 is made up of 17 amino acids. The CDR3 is CASSEGPTTGGYNEQFF. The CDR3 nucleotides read TGTGCCAGCAGCGAGGGGCCCACGACAGGGGGCTACAATGAGCAGTTCTTC.

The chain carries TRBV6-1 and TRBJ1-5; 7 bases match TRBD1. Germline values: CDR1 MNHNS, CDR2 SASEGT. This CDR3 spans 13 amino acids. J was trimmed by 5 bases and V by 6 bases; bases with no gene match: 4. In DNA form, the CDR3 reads TGTGCCAGCAGACTGACAGGGTATCAGCCCCAGCATTTT. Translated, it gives CASRLTGYQPQHF.

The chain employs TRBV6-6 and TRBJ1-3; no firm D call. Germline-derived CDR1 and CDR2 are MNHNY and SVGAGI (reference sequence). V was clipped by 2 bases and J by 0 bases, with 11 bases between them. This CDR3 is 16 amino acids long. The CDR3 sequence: CASSYGLRTSGNTIYF. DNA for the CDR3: TGTGCCAGCAGTTACGGGCTCCGGACCTCTGGAAACACCATATATTTT.

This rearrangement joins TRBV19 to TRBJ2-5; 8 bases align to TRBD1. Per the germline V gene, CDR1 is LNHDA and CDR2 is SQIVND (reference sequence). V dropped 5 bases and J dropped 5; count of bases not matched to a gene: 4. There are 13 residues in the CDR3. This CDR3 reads CASSSGQEETQYF. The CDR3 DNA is TGTGCCAGTAGTTCGGGACAGGAGGAGACCCAGTACTTC.